This section outlines one T cell receptor beta chain sequence together with its context. Its matching antigen is unknown. The CDR3 loop spans 15 amino acids. Trimming cost V 5 bases and J 0 bases, with 11 bases left between them. Germline CDR1 MDHEN, CDR2 SYDVKM. This sample is drawn from a study of siplizumab effects on memory and regulatory T cells. Overall study results and limits: Siplizumab produced a significant reduction in alloreactive sequences that were traceable to unstimulated CD4+ memory cells. The suppressive capacity of proliferating Tregs from siplizumab cultures remained unconfirmed. Unstimulated naive T cells seemed to show more diversity than memory cells did, and they also seemed to be among the major contributors to the alloresponse. Most alloreactive clones went unmapped to unstimulated subsets; only a minor fraction mapped.

The repertoire was sequenced with immunoSEQ multiplex PCR; TCRdb's copy has only in-frame clones and lacks some. The data show 90,000 to 120,000 clones, about nine tenths seen once. The chain couples TRBV28 to TRBJ2-4; D may be TRBD2 (5 bases). The clonotype comes from a human donor in good health. Some clones in this sample may be carry-over from other donors' samples. The specimen sequenced was CD4+ T cells sorted from blood. The CDR3 coding sequence is TGTGCCAGCAGTCCGTATAGCGAAGCCAAAAACATTCAGTACTTC. Protein: CASSPYSEAKNIQYF.